A single sample is the source of the 32 T cell receptor beta chains below, sequenced in a study of regulatory T cells in long-lasting Graves disease (dated by TCRdb to 2020 to 2023). The library came from multiplex PCR. Instrument on record: Illumina HiSeq 4000. TCR beta libraries were built with iRepertoire HTBI primers and Arm-PCR amplification of CDR3 regions. TCRdb trimmed public reads at Q25 via fastp, called clones via MiXCR and kept in-frame beta chains. Identical CDR3 protein sequences are pooled into one entry, listed with their most common genes and DNA. This sample has around 420,000 distinct CDR3 sequences in its table, and about 16% of those were observed once. The top ten hold about a fifth of the sample. In the paper's terms, the time point label means: newly diagnosed GD, antithyroid drugs for less than 3 months. For both TCR sequencing and RNA sequencing, RNA was extracted from PBMCs in TRIzol.

The specimen comprised peripheral blood mononuclear cells (PBMCs), sampled at new diagnosis, from a patient treated with antithyroid drugs. The receptors were gathered from a female donor with Graves disease.

In this sample, this clonotype turned up many times. The chain couples TRBV7-2 to TRBJ2-1; possible D gene TRBD1, 7 bases. The CDR3 contains 15 residues. Trimming cost V 3 bases and J 4 bases, with 13 bases left between them. Per the germline V gene, CDR1 is SGHTA and CDR2 is FQGNSA. CDR3 sequence: CASSFGGGSYNEQFF. In DNA, the CDR3 is TGTGCCAGCAGCTTTGGAGGGGGCTCGTACAATGAGCAGTTCTTC.

This clonotype was seen a few times. A much larger clone lies a single base off, so this may be a read error. The chain joins TRBV20-1 to TRBJ1-1; TRBD1 matches at 11 bases. Germline V lookup: CDR1 DFQATT, CDR2 SNEGSKA (reference sequence). Trimming took 7 bases from V and 11 from J; bases not matched to a gene: 33. The CDR3 extends over 20 amino acids. This CDR3 is CSETDRGRRGFSFSQQEAFF. As DNA, the CDR3 is TGCAGTGAGACGGACAGGGGGCGCCGGGGTTTTTCGTTTTCTCAACAGGAGGCTTTCTTT.

This clonotype occurred a few times. This rearrangement joins TRBV27 to TRBJ2-1; D remains ambiguous. The end of the DNA is better explained by TRBJ2-5, so the J call may be wrong. The CDR3 has 13 amino acids. CDR1 MNHEY and CDR2 SMNVEV come from the germline V gene (reference sequence). The CDR3 DNA follows: TGTGCCAGCAGTCTTTCTGCCCAAGAGACCCAGTACTTC. Translating it yields CASSLSAQETQYF.

The chain combines TRBV7-6 with TRBJ1-1; no firm D call. The CDR3 loop spans 15 amino acids. V lost 8 bases and J lost 0, with 16 bases in between. The V gene's germline CDR1 is SGHVS and CDR2 FNYEAQ. As DNA, the CDR3 is TGTGCCAGCGCACCATTAAGTTTCATGAACACTGAAGCTTTCTTT. It specifies CASAPLSFMNTEAFF.

This clonotype was seen repeatedly, ten times or more. The V call is TRBV7-3, the J call TRBJ2-2; the match to TRBD1 covers 10 bases. V shed 5 bases and J 6 bases; nucleotides not matched to a gene: 3. Germline V CDR1 and CDR2: SGHTA, FQGTGA. CDR3 length equals 14 residues. This CDR3 reads CASSLGQGSGELFF. CDR3 nucleotide sequence: TGTGCCAGCAGCCTGGGACAGGGGTCCGGGGAGCTGTTTTTT.

This clonotype appeared a few times. CDR3 sequence: CAISATQKGEKLFF. DNA of the CDR3: TGTGCCATCAGTGCGACGCAGAAGGGTGAAAAACTGTTTTTT. The chain links TRBV10-3 to TRBJ1-4; D gene unclear. V lost 4 bases, J lost 7 bases, and 13 bases lay in between. The germline gives CDR1 ENHRY, CDR2 SYGVKD. This CDR3 region has 14 residues.

This clonotype has a count of ten or more. The gene calls are TRBV19 and TRBJ2-3; no clear D gene. The V end was cut by 9 bases, the J end by 3 bases, with 16 bases between. Germline-derived CDR1 and CDR2 are LNHDA and SQIVND (reference sequence). The CDR3 spans 14 residues. The CDR3 spells CASSQEQLTDTQYF. The CDR3 DNA reads as TGTGCCAGCAGTCAGGAGCAGTTAACAGATACGCAGTATTTT.

This clonotype has ten or more counts. The chain is built from TRBV5-1 and TRBJ1-6, with 8 bases aligning to TRBD1. The trim removed 7 bases at V and 8 bases at J, leaving 8 bases unmatched. Germline V gives CDR1 SGHRS, CDR2 YFSETQ. This CDR3 spans 14 amino acids. The CDR3: CASSPGQAHSPLHF. The CDR3 DNA reads as TGCGCCAGCTCGCCGGGACAGGCTCATTCACCCCTCCACTTT. Based on the CDR3 plus reference TRBV5-1 and TRBJ1-6, the full variable domain is KAGVTQTPRYLIKTRGQQVTLSCSPISGHRSVSWYQQTPGQGLQFLFEYFSETQRNKGNFPGRFSGRQFSNSRSEMNVSTLELGDSALYLCASSPGQAHSPLHFGNGTRLTVT.

V and J are TRBV6-2 or TRBV6-3 and TRBJ2-1, with TRBD2 matching 11 bases. The germline V gene has CDR1 MNHEY and CDR2 SVGEGT. The CDR3 runs to 14 residues. V lost 7 bases and J lost 6; bases outside the gene matches: 5. The CDR3 DNA follows: TGTGCCAGCAAGAGACTAGCGGGACCCAATGAGCAGTTCTTC. It yields the protein CASKRLAGPNEQFF.

This clonotype was recorded at least ten times. The DNA for the CDR3 is TGTGCCAGCAGCTGGTCTTTCGGGACAGGCAAAGGCTACACCTTC. Translated: CASSWSFGTGKGYTF. The V call is TRBV12-3 or TRBV12-4, the J call TRBJ1-2; 8 nucleotides line up with TRBD1. The CDR3 extends over 15 amino acids. V shed 6 bases and J 8 bases; nucleotides not matched to a gene: 14.

This clonotype was counted once. The chain combines TRBV12-3 or TRBV12-4 with TRBJ2-3; D is uncertain. CDR3 length equals 13 residues. V lost 3 bases and J 2 bases, leaving 6 bases between the germline ends. The CDR3 sequence: CASSFQYTDTQYF. Written as DNA, the CDR3 is TGTGCCAGCAGTTTTCAGTACACAGATACGCAGTATTTT.

This clonotype has a count of ten or more. The chain carries TRBV2 and TRBJ2-1; TRBD2 aligns across 8 bases. V was clipped by 4 bases and J by 1 base; unmatched bases: 27. The CDR3 runs to 23 residues. Germline V gene data show CDR1 as SNHLY and CDR2 as FYNNEI. The CDR3 region is CASSGGVVWGGGPSPGSYNEQFF. In DNA form, the CDR3 reads TGTGCCAGCAGTGGGGGAGTGGTGTGGGGCGGGGGGCCCTCCCCCGGGTCCTACAATGAGCAGTTCTTC.

This clonotype was counted many times. The chain employs TRBV20-1 and TRBJ1-1, with D hard to call. The V end was cut by 0 bases, the J end by 0 bases, with 5 bases between. The length of the CDR3 is 13 residues. CDR1 and CDR2 from the germline V gene are DFQATT and SNEGSKA (reference sequence). CDR3 region: CSARDGMNTEAFF. CDR3 nucleotides: TGCAGTGCTAGAGACGGCATGAACACTGAAGCTTTCTTT.

At least ten counts were recorded for this clonotype. The V call is TRBV28, the J call TRBJ1-5; D remains unclear. V dropped 3 bases and J dropped 9 bases, with 9 bases sitting between them. The length of the CDR3 is 12 residues. The germline V gene has CDR1 MDHEN and CDR2 SYDVKM. Here the CDR3 DNA reads TGTGCCAGCAGTTTGCGAGAGCTGCCCCAGCATTTT. Translating gives CASSLRELPQHF.

This clonotype was seen only a few times. The V gene is TRBV25-1, the J gene TRBJ2-1; the match to TRBD2 covers 9 bases. From germline, CDR1 is MGHDK and CDR2 SYGVNS. With V trimmed by 2 bases and J by 10 bases, 12 bases remained unmatched. The CDR3 consists of 16 residues. The CDR3 reads CASSEPTMRLAEEQFF. CDR3 bases: TGTGCCAGCAGTGAACCTACTATGAGACTAGCGGAAGAGCAGTTCTTC.

This clonotype was observed a handful of times. This rearrangement joins TRBV11-2 to TRBJ2-3, with a weak D call TRBD2 (7 bases). Looked up from germline, CDR1 is SGHAT and CDR2 is FQNNGV. CDR3 size: 16 residues. V was trimmed by 4 bases and J by 6 bases, leaving 20 bases between them. The CDR3 DNA reads as TGTGCCAGCAGCTCATTGGGGGGGGGGCCCAAGGATACGCAGTATTTT. It translates to CASSSLGGGPKDTQYF. Combining the CDR3 with reference TRBV11-2 and TRBJ2-3 gives the whole variable domain EAGVAQSPRYKIIEKRQSVAFWCNPISGHATLYWYQQILGQGPKLLIQFQNNGVVDDSQLPKDRFSAERLKGVDSTLKIQPAKLEDSAVYLCASSSLGGGPKDTQYFGPGTRLTVL.

This clonotype has more than one count but fewer than ten. The chain uses TRBV4-1 and TRBJ2-1, with D uncertain. Germline CDR1 MGHRA, CDR2 YSYEKL. The V end was cut by 0 bases, the J end by 8 bases, with 14 bases between. The CDR3 has 15 residues. Here the CDR3 DNA reads TGCGCCAGCAGCCAAGAGTTTCCGGCAATGGATGAGCAGTTCTTC. Translating gives CASSQEFPAMDEQFF.

This clonotype was seen ten or more times. The V and J genes are TRBV2 and TRBJ2-1, with D perhaps matching TRBD1 (6 bases). The CDR3 is 12 amino acids. In germline, CDR1 is SNHLY, CDR2 FYNNEI. V gave up 6 bases and J gave up 9 bases, with 12 bases separating them. The CDR3 sequence is CASRVTRGEQFF. CDR3 nucleotides: TGTGCCAGCAGGGTGACCAGGGGTGAGCAGTTCTTC.

The chain carries TRBV4-1 and TRBJ1-2, with D possibly matching TRBD1 (5 bases). Germline V gives CDR1 MGHRA, CDR2 YSYEKL. The V end lost 1 base, the J end lost 4 bases, and 13 bases lay between the germline ends. CDR3 length: 15 residues. CDR3 DNA sequence: TGCGCCAGCAGCCAAGGTCCCGACAGTATCTATGGCTACACCTTC. Its translation is CASSQGPDSIYGYTF.

The chain employs TRBV10-1 and TRBJ2-1; 8 positions match TRBD1. Unmatched junction bases numbered 6, after V lost 0 bases and J lost 5 bases. Germline CDR1 and CDR2: WNHNN and SYGVQD (reference sequence). The CDR3 is 16 residues long. For the CDR3, the DNA is TGCGCCAGCAGTGAGTCGGCCGGGACAGGACACAATGAGCAGTTCTTC. Translation gives CASSESAGTGHNEQFF.

This clonotype was counted a few times. The V and J genes are TRBV24-1 and TRBJ2-1; 7 bases align to TRBD1. Trimming took 2 bases from V and 0 from J; bases not matched to a gene: 3. Germline CDR1 KGHDR, CDR2 SFDVKD. CDR3 length equals 16 residues. The CDR3 sequence is CATSDSDRLSYNEQFF. CDR3 in DNA: TGTGCCACCAGTGATTCGGACAGGCTCTCCTACAATGAGCAGTTCTTC.

This clonotype was detected once. The V call is TRBV18, the J call TRBJ1-5, with D unresolved. Germline-derived CDR1 and CDR2 are KGHSH and LQKENI. The V end lost 0 bases, the J end lost 0 bases, and 9 bases lay between the germline ends. The CDR3 consists of 16 residues. The CDR3 protein is CASSPPDLGSNQPQHF. In nucleotides, the CDR3 is TGTGCCAGCTCACCACCGGACCTCGGTAGCAATCAGCCCCAGCATTTT.

This clonotype was seen many times. The genes are TRBV24-1 and TRBJ1-5; the D is unclear. The CDR3 extends over 16 amino acids. Per the germline V gene, CDR1 is KGHDR and CDR2 is SFDVKD. Deletions cut 1 base from V and 5 bases from J, with 14 bases between. CDR3 bases: TGTGCCACCAGTGATTTATACCCCCGGGTAGATCAGCCCCAGCATTTT. Its protein product is CATSDLYPRVDQPQHF.

This clonotype was detected many times. The chain is built from TRBV2 and TRBJ2-1, with 13 nucleotides matching TRBD2. Germline values: CDR1 SNHLY, CDR2 FYNNEI. The CDR3 length is 15 residues. V shed 8 bases and J 7 bases; nucleotides not matched to a gene: 8. The CDR3, as DNA: TGTGCCAGCGGGAGGACTAGCGGGAGAAGTAATGAGCAGTTCTTC. It encodes CASGRTSGRSNEQFF. Based on the CDR3 plus reference TRBV2 and TRBJ2-1, the full variable domain is EPEVTQTPSHQVTQMGQEVILRCVPISNHLYFYWYRQILGQKVEFLVSFYNNEISEKSEIFDDQFSVERPDGSNFTLKIRSTKLEDSAMYFCASGRTSGRSNEQFFGPGTRLTVL.

The sample holds many counts of this clonotype. This CDR3 reads CASGPRSWDEQFF. The CDR3 DNA reads as TGCGCCAGCGGGCCTAGATCCTGGGATGAGCAGTTCTTC. The rearrangement links TRBV5-1 to TRBJ2-1, with D hard to call. Germline values: CDR1 SGHRS, CDR2 YFSETQ. Trimming cost V 7 bases and J 8 bases, with 16 bases left between them. The CDR3 length is 13 residues.

V gene TRBV5-5 combines with J gene TRBJ2-7; 10 nucleotides agree with TRBD1. The CDR3 runs to 14 residues. Looked up from germline, CDR1 is SGHKS and CDR2 is YYEKEE (reference sequence). Losses at the gene ends were 0 bases for V and 6 bases for J; bases not matched to a gene: 3. CDR3 sequence (DNA): TGTGCCAGCAGCTTGGCCGGGACAGGGGCCGAGCAGTACTTC. Residues: CASSLAGTGAEQYF. Looking up the rest from reference TRBV5-5 and TRBJ2-7 gives the full variable domain: DAGVTQSPTHLIKTRGQQVTLRCSPISGHKSVSWYQQVLGQGPQFIFQYYEKEERGRGNFPDRFSARQFPNYSSELNVNALLLGDSALYLCASSLAGTGAEQYFGPGTRLTVT.

V is TRBV9 and J is TRBJ2-3; 8 bases agree with TRBD2. V lost 5 bases, J lost 2 bases, and 4 bases stayed unmatched. This CDR3 has 14 amino acids. Germline V gene sequence: CDR1 SGDLS, CDR2 YYNGEE. CDR3 DNA sequence: TGTGCCAGCAGGGGAGCGGGGGTCACAGATACGCAGTATTTT. Protein sequence: CASRGAGVTDTQYF.

This clonotype came up many times. This chain joins TRBV7-9 and TRBJ2-1; 12 positions agree with TRBD2. The CDR3 is 17 amino acids. Germline CDR1 SEHNR, CDR2 FQNEAQ (reference sequence). J gave up 7 bases and V 2 bases, and 9 bases lay outside the gene matches. CDR3 protein: CASSLSLAGGPWNEQFF. The DNA of the CDR3 is TGTGCCAGCAGCTTATCCCTAGCGGGGGGGCCGTGGAATGAGCAGTTCTTC.

Only a few counts were recorded for this clonotype. The gene calls are TRBV6-2 or TRBV6-3 and TRBJ1-2; D unclear. Trimming cost V 2 bases and J 5 bases, with 9 bases left between them. Germline V gene lookup returns CDR1 MNHEY and CDR2 SVGEGT. This CDR3 is built from 13 residues. CDR3 nucleotides: TGTGCCAGCAGTTACGGGCGGACTTATGGCTACACCTTC. Encoded protein: CASSYGRTYGYTF.

Many counts were recorded for this clonotype. The V call is TRBV7-2, the J call TRBJ1-5; no definite D call. V gave up 1 base and J gave up 0 bases, with 7 bases separating them. The CDR3 loop spans 15 amino acids. Looked up from germline, CDR1 is SGHTA and CDR2 is FQGNSA. The DNA of the CDR3 is TGTGCCAGCAGCTTAGTCCCGAATAGCAATCAGCCCCAGCATTTT. Its protein product is CASSLVPNSNQPQHF.

V gene TRBV7-9 combines with J gene TRBJ2-3, with TRBD2 matching over 11 bases. The CDR3 extends over 16 amino acids. Per the germline V gene, CDR1 is SEHNR and CDR2 is FQNEAQ (reference sequence). V trimming: 5 bases; J trimming: 6 bases; junction bases outside the gene matches: 10. CDR3 in DNA: TGTGCCAGCAGCCAAGTGGGGGGACTAGCGGCGGATACGCAGTATTTT. Translating it yields CASSQVGGLAADTQYF.

This clonotype came up once. V gene TRBV6-1 combines with J gene TRBJ2-4, with a tentative D call TRBD1 (5 bases). The CDR3 runs to 17 residues. Per the germline V gene, CDR1 is MNHNS and CDR2 is SASEGT. V was cut by 6 bases and J by 2 bases, with 20 bases left in between. CDR3 nucleotides: TGTGCCAGCAGGAAGACACATCAGGGTGGAACCAAAAACATTCAGTACTTC. Translated, it gives CASRKTHQGGTKNIQYF.